This T cell receptor beta chain was profiled in a study of OX40 agonist ivuxolimab in advanced cancers. Overall study: Patients achieving partial responses numbered three: one hepatocellular carcinoma case and two cutaneous melanoma cases.

Study-wide results and caveats: Among expanded peripheral T cells, antigen specificity went undetermined.

Of note for this clone: Antigen unknown.

There are 16 residues in the CDR3. Germline V gives CDR1 SGDLS, CDR2 YYNGEE. V lost 4 bases to trimming and J lost 3 bases; unmatched junction nucleotides: 10. Profiling relied on immunoSEQ multiplex PCR, and the TCRdb table lists in-frame clones only, not all of them. The table has some 51,000 clones, approximately 80% seen once; the top ten hold around 2%. The genes are TRBV9 and TRBJ2-3, with 8 nucleotides matching TRBD2. This TCR was recovered from an adult with an advanced solid tumor such as melanoma, head and neck, liver or kidney cancer. Sequenced here: CD4+ or CD8+ T cells sorted from blood, sampled in a trial of the OX40 agonist ivuxolimab. CDR3 DNA sequence: TGTGCCAGCAGCCCCCCAGGGGCGGGGGGTACAGATACGCAGTATTTT. As protein: CASSPPGAGGTDTQYF.